This T cell receptor beta chain is drawn from a study of T cells in Graves' hyperthyroidism and ophthalmopathy. Whole-study findings and limits: The blood repertoire included most of the expanded thyroid clonotypes above 0.001.

Lactation, pregnancy, other autoimmune disease or uncontrolled infection excluded patients. CDR3 length equals 13 residues. CDR1 and CDR2 from the germline V gene are MNHNY and SVGAGI (reference sequence). Losses at the gene ends were 5 bases for V and 4 bases for J; bases not matched to a gene: 5. This clonotype has a handful of counts. Its antigen is unidentified. Regions amplified from RNA transcripts were the TCR beta CDR3 regions. With the HTBI primer set, the TCR CDR3 went through a first round of RT-PCR. TCRdb re-analysed the multiplex PCR reads in MiXCR, keeping a single row per CDR3 protein. Of hundreds of thousands of distinct CDR3 sequences in the sample, roughly 50% were seen once.

V and J are TRBV6-6 and TRBJ2-7; 7 nucleotides line up with TRBD1. The receptor comes from a young woman with Graves' hyperthyroidism. Sequencing was performed on peripheral blood or thyroid tissue (not recorded which). The CDR3 DNA sequence: TGTGCCAGCAGTACCGGGACAGTTTACGAGCAGTACTTC. This gives the protein CASSTGTVYEQYF.